What follows are 11 T cell receptor beta chains derived from one specimen sequenced in a study of cytomegalovirus exposure and HLA in healthy donors. The PCR had 60 Vbeta and 13 Jbeta primers. TCRdb's table, derived via immunoSEQ multiplex PCR, lists solely in-frame clones and lacks some. The sample records under 150,000 clones, around 84% being singletons. The sample taken for sequencing was PBMCs. Every receptor here comes from a man in his fifties in good health and CMV-seronegative.

The V call is TRBV7-9, the J call TRBJ2-5, with 7 bases fitting TRBD2. Germline CDR1 and CDR2: SEHNR and FQNEAQ (reference sequence). CDR3 length: 14 residues. V lost 5 bases and J lost 4; bases outside the gene matches: 7. The CDR3 DNA is TGTGCCAGCAGCCAAGGGACTATCGGAGAGACCCAGTACTTC. Translation: CASSQGTIGETQYF.

The rearrangement uses TRBV7-2 and TRBJ1-1; 10 bases align to TRBD1. This CDR3 spans 16 amino acids. Germline V CDR1 and CDR2: SGHTA, FQGNSA. After removal of 5 bases from V and 2 bases from J, the junction contained 8 bases not matched to a gene. In DNA, the CDR3 is TGTGCCAGCAGCGTCACCGGGACAGGGGTAAACACTGAAGCTTTCTTT. This sequence encodes CASSVTGTGVNTEAFF.

The chain joins TRBV6-1 to TRBJ2-1, with a possible D match to TRBD1 (5 bases). CDR1 and CDR2 from the germline V gene are MNHNS and SASEGT. This CDR3 contains 14 residues. Between the trimmed V and J ends, which lost 1 base and 4 bases, there was a span of 8 bases. The CDR3 nucleotides read TGTGCCAGCAGTGAAGACGACAGATACAATGAGCAGTTCTTC. Protein: CASSEDDRYNEQFF.

The genes are TRBV7-2 and TRBJ1-2; D may be TRBD1 (5 bases). Per germline, CDR1 SGHTA and CDR2 FQGNSA. V lost 0 bases, J lost 2 bases, and 10 bases lay in between. This CDR3 has 15 amino acids. Here the CDR3 DNA reads TGTGCCAGCAGCTTAGCCAAGACAGTCAACTATGGCTACACCTTC. Its translation: CASSLAKTVNYGYTF.

This chain connects TRBV10-1 to TRBJ2-3; 7 nucleotides align to TRBD2. Looked up from germline, CDR1 is WNHNN and CDR2 is SYGVQD (reference sequence). J was trimmed by 0 bases and V by 7 bases; bases with no gene match: 7. This CDR3 region has 15 residues. CDR3 DNA: TGCGCCAGCAATTCACAGCGGGAAAGCACAGATACGCAGTATTTT. It specifies CASNSQRESTDTQYF.

CDR3: CATKARTGGHQPQHF. CDR3 nucleotide sequence: TGTGCCACCAAGGCCAGAACAGGAGGGCATCAGCCCCAGCATTTT. This chain uses TRBV15 with TRBJ1-5; perhaps TRBD1 as D (5 bases). The CDR3 loop spans 15 amino acids. The ends were cut back, 7 bases at V and 5 bases at J, with 18 bases in the middle. Per the germline V gene, CDR1 is LNHNV and CDR2 is YYDKDF (reference sequence).

CDR3 in DNA: TGTGCCAGCAGTCGGGGGACAGGGATAAGGGAGCAGTACTTC. Translation gives CASSRGTGIREQYF. The V call is TRBV27, the J call TRBJ2-7; 9 bases align to TRBD1. The J segment lost 7 bases and the V segment lost 5 bases, leaving 9 bases of the junction unmatched. Per germline, CDR1 MNHEY and CDR2 SMNVEV (reference sequence). The CDR3 is 14 residues long.

The chain's CDR3 is CASSLRTSGFLNTGELFF. The CDR3 DNA sequence: TGTGCCAGCAGTTTAAGAACTAGCGGGTTCTTAAACACCGGGGAGCTGTTTTTT. The chain has TRBV27 and TRBJ2-2, with 9 positions matching TRBD2. The CDR3 covers 18 residues. Germline V gene sequence: CDR1 MNHEY, CDR2 SMNVEV (reference sequence). V was pared by 2 bases and J by 2 bases, with 9 bases of the junction left unmatched.

V usage is TRBV7-9 and J usage is TRBJ1-6; 8 bases agree with TRBD1. The CDR3 is made up of 14 amino acids. The V segment lost 5 bases and the J segment 9 bases; nucleotides outside the gene matches: 6. Germline V lookup: CDR1 SEHNR, CDR2 FQNEAQ (reference sequence). The CDR3 DNA follows: TGTGCCAGCAGCCTTGGACAGGGCTCTTCACCCCTCCACTTT. Protein product: CASSLGQGSSPLHF.

The rearrangement links TRBV5-1 to TRBJ1-1, with 8 nucleotides matching TRBD1. CDR3 length equals 15 residues. Germline-derived CDR1 and CDR2 are SGHRS and YFSETQ. Trimming cost V 0 bases and J 1 base; bases outside gene matches: 2. The CDR3, as DNA: TGCGCCAGCAGCTTGGACGGGACAGGGAACACTGAAGCTTTCTTT. This gives the protein CASSLDGTGNTEAFF. Filled out from reference TRBV5-1 and TRBJ1-1, the complete variable domain reads KAGVTQTPRYLIKTRGQQVTLSCSPISGHRSVSWYQQTPGQGLQFLFEYFSETQRNKGNFPGRFSGRQFSNSRSEMNVSTLELGDSALYLCASSLDGTGNTEAFFGQGTRLTVV.

This clone was picked up a small number of times. V usage is TRBV19 and J usage is TRBJ2-7, with TRBD1 as a possible D gene (6 bases). Trimming removed 8 bases at V and 2 bases at J, with 16 bases between. Germline lookup yields CDR1 LNHDA and CDR2 SQIVND (reference sequence). The CDR3 contains 14 residues. The CDR3 DNA reads as TGTGCCAGTGGGCAGGGGTTCCCTGCCTACGAGCAGTACTTC. Residues: CASGQGFPAYEQYF.